Below, 20 T cell receptor beta chains from the same sample are listed, as sequenced in a study of control samples from healthy donors and cancer patients. Generated by immunoSEQ multiplex PCR, the TCRdb table keeps only in-frame clones and is missing some. Counted here are approximately 180,000 clones, 94% occurring once; the ten biggest clones make up over 1.3%. The source material was blood. All receptors come from a woman younger than 35 in good health.

V and J are TRBV18 and TRBJ1-5, with D possibly matching TRBD1 (5 bases). CDR1 is KGHSH and CDR2 is LQKENI in the germline V gene. CDR3 length: 15 amino acids. The ends were cut back, 2 bases at V and 0 bases at J, with 8 bases in the middle. CDR3 amino acids: CASSPADSSNQPQHF. In DNA form, the CDR3 reads TGTGCCAGCTCACCAGCCGACAGTAGCAATCAGCCCCAGCATTTT.

The chain carries TRBV27 and TRBJ2-3; 12 bases fit TRBD2. The junction had 4 bases not matched to a gene; V was cut back by 6 bases and J by 3 bases. From germline, CDR1 is MNHEY and CDR2 SMNVEV (reference sequence). CDR3 length: 15 amino acids. The DNA for the CDR3 is TGTGCCAGCAGCTCGGGACTAGCGGGTACAGATACGCAGTATTTT. Its translation is CASSSGLAGTDTQYF.

The V and J genes are TRBV7-8 and TRBJ2-6, with 8 bases matching TRBD1. The CDR3 is 20 residues long. Germline CDR1 reads SGHVS; CDR2 reads FQNEAQ. J gave up 3 bases and V 5 bases, and 18 bases lay outside the gene matches. CDR3 nucleotides: TGTGCCAGCAGCGCCCGTACCCCGAGTCAGGGGGCTGGTGGGGCCAACGTCCTGACTTTC. It encodes CASSARTPSQGAGGANVLTF.

This chain links TRBV2 with TRBJ1-2, with TRBD1 matching 10 bases. CDR1 and CDR2 from the germline V gene are SNHLY and FYNNEI. CDR3 length: 14 residues. The junction had 3 bases not matched to a gene; V was cut back by 4 bases and J by 4 bases. CDR3 in amino acids: CASSGGQGSYGYTF. The CDR3 DNA reads TGTGCCAGCAGTGGGGGACAGGGGAGCTATGGCTACACCTTC. The variable domain in full, with the rest retrieved from reference TRBV2 and TRBJ1-2, is EPEVTQTPSHQVTQMGQEVILRCVPISNHLYFYWYRQILGQKVEFLVSFYNNEISEKSEIFDDQFSVERPDGSNFTLKIRSTKLEDSAMYFCASSGGQGSYGYTFGSGTRLTVV.

V and J are TRBV5-1 and TRBJ2-7, with D possibly matching TRBD1 (6 bases). Trimming stripped 4 bases from V and 3 bases from J, with 26 bases between. In germline, CDR1 is SGHRS, CDR2 YFSETQ. The CDR3 spans 18 residues. The CDR3 DNA reads as TGCGCCAGCAGCGTTACCCTTCCCGGTAGACAGGTGAGCTACGAGCAGTACTTC. It codes for CASSVTLPGRQVSYEQYF.

This chain links TRBV11-3 with TRBJ2-7, with D possibly matching TRBD1 (6 bases). Germline V CDR1 and CDR2: SGHNT, YENEEA. With 0 bases removed from V and 9 bases from J, the gap between germline ends came to 12 bases. The CDR3 runs 13 residues. The CDR3 coding sequence is TGTGCCAGCAGCTTAGAACTTGGGGGCTTGCAGTACTTC. Amino acids: CASSLELGGLQYF.

The chain recombines TRBV6-6 with TRBJ1-2; 7 positions agree with TRBD1. CDR3 length equals 15 residues. Germline V gene sequence: CDR1 MNHNY, CDR2 SVGAGI (reference sequence). Trimming cost V 5 bases and J 2 bases; bases outside gene matches: 8. The chain's CDR3 is CASSPPSDRNYGYTF. The CDR3, as DNA: TGTGCCAGCAGTCCGCCCTCGGACAGGAACTATGGCTACACCTTC.

The rearrangement uses TRBV9 and TRBJ2-1; no reliable D call. CDR3 length: 11 residues. Per the germline V gene, CDR1 is SGDLS and CDR2 is YYNGEE. Deletions cut 2 bases from V and 5 bases from J, with 2 bases between. CDR3 protein: CASSVDNEQFF. The CDR3 DNA follows: TGTGCCAGCAGCGTGGACAATGAGCAGTTCTTC.

The chain couples TRBV9 to TRBJ2-5; unclear D gene. Trimming stripped 5 bases from V and 0 bases from J, with 14 bases between. CDR3 length: 15 residues. Germline V gene lookup returns CDR1 SGDLS and CDR2 YYNGEE. This chain's CDR3 is CASSYGGNYQETQYF. CDR3 nucleotides: TGTGCCAGCAGTTACGGTGGGAATTACCAAGAGACCCAGTACTTC.

This clone was observed once. The CDR3 DNA reads TGTGCCATCAGTGAAGGCGGGAGAGCCAAAAACATTCAGTACTTC. Amino acid sequence: CAISEGGRAKNIQYF. The chain couples TRBV10-3 to TRBJ2-4, with 7 bases identical to TRBD2. The CDR3 loop spans 15 amino acids. J lost 0 bases, V lost 3 bases, and 2 bases had no gene match. The germline CDR1 and CDR2 sequences are ENHRY and SYGVKD.

The chain links TRBV28 to TRBJ2-3; 11 bases line up with TRBD2. This CDR3 contains 19 residues. Trimming cost V 1 base and J 5 bases; bases outside gene matches: 14. Germline CDR1 is MDHEN and CDR2 is SYDVKM. This CDR3 reads CASSLSETSGAWGGDTQYF. In DNA, the CDR3 is TGTGCCAGCAGTTTATCTGAGACTAGCGGGGCCTGGGGGGGAGATACGCAGTATTTT.

This sequence joins TRBV12-3 or TRBV12-4 and TRBJ1-4; D unresolved. The CDR3 is 12 amino acids. Trimming stripped 6 bases from V and 8 bases from J, with 10 bases between. CDR3 loop: CASRRTREKLFF. The CDR3 DNA follows: TGTGCCAGCAGGAGGACGCGCGAAAAACTGTTTTTT.

This rearrangement joins TRBV6-5 to TRBJ1-3, with TRBD1 identical over 8 bases. The CDR3 has 16 amino acids. CDR1 and CDR2 (germline): MNHEY, SVGAGI. The ends lost 2 bases at V and 6 bases at J; junction bases unmatched: 9. This CDR3 reads CASSYLQGARENTIYF. CDR3 nucleotide sequence: TGTGCCAGCAGTTACCTGCAGGGGGCAAGGGAAAACACCATATATTTT.

The CDR3 coding sequence is TGTGCCAGCAGCTACAGAGGACAGGGGGGATATAGCAATCAGCCCCAGCATTTT. Translating it yields CASSYRGQGGYSNQPQHF. The chain couples TRBV7-3 to TRBJ1-5; 10 nucleotides agree with TRBD1. This CDR3 spans 18 amino acids. From germline, CDR1 is SGHTA and CDR2 FQGTGA. With 4 bases clipped from V and 0 bases from J, the junction kept 9 bases outside the gene matches.

The rearrangement uses TRBV11-1 and TRBJ1-1, with 9 bases that match TRBD1. Germline values: CDR1 SGHAT, CDR2 FQDESV (reference sequence). Losses at the gene ends were 5 bases for V and 4 bases for J; bases not matched to a gene: 11. There are 16 residues in the CDR3. CDR3 DNA sequence: TGTGCCAGCAGCCCCAACAGGGGGCGGATCGGCACTGAAGCTTTCTTT. Translating it yields CASSPNRGRIGTEAFF. The complete variable domain, with remaining parts taken from reference TRBV11-1 and TRBJ1-1, reads EAEVAQSPRYKITEKSQAVAFWCDPISGHATLYWYRQILGQGPELLVQFQDESVVDDSQLPKDRFSAERLKGVDSTLKIQPAELGDSAMYLCASSPNRGRIGTEAFFGQGTRLTVV.

The V and J genes are TRBV4-1 and TRBJ2-7; 9 bases line up with TRBD2. The length of the CDR3 is 15 residues. Germline assignment: CDR1 MGHRA and CDR2 YSYEKL. Trimming took 0 bases from V and 3 from J; bases not matched to a gene: 3. CDR3 in DNA: TGCGCCAGCAGCCAAGAACGAGCGGGAGGCTACGAGCAGTACTTC. It encodes CASSQERAGGYEQYF.

The rearrangement uses TRBV5-1 and TRBJ1-2; D remains ambiguous. V was shortened by 0 bases and J by 4 bases, with 10 bases between the two germline ends. CDR3 length equals 14 residues. Germline CDR1 and CDR2: SGHRS and YFSETQ. This CDR3 is CASSLDLRGYGYTF. CDR3 in DNA: TGCGCCAGCAGCTTGGATCTAAGAGGCTATGGCTACACCTTC. Supplemented by reference TRBV5-1 and TRBJ1-2, the full variable domain reads KAGVTQTPRYLIKTRGQQVTLSCSPISGHRSVSWYQQTPGQGLQFLFEYFSETQRNKGNFPGRFSGRQFSNSRSEMNVSTLELGDSALYLCASSLDLRGYGYTFGSGTRLTVV.

The chain combines TRBV7-9 with TRBJ2-7; tentative D call: TRBD1 (5 bases). The germline V gene has CDR1 SEHNR and CDR2 FQNEAQ (reference sequence). The CDR3 runs 12 residues. Trimming left V 4 bases short and J 6 bases short, with 10 bases between. For the CDR3, the DNA is TGTGCCAGCAGCTCGCAGGGTTCCGAGCAGTACTTC. Amino acids: CASSSQGSEQYF.

The CDR3 loop reads CASSQALQRGGSNEQFF. CDR3 nucleotide sequence: TGTGCCAGCAGCCAAGCGTTACAGCGGGGGGGATCCAATGAGCAGTTCTTC. V and J are TRBV4-2 and TRBJ2-1; 10 nucleotides align to TRBD2. V trimming: 1 base; J trimming: 6 bases; junction bases outside the gene matches: 9. The CDR3 loop spans 17 amino acids. In germline, CDR1 is LGHNA, CDR2 YNFKEQ.

The V and J genes are TRBV5-6 and TRBJ2-1; unclear D gene. The V gene lost 1 base and the J gene lost 6 bases, with 2 bases spanning the gap. The CDR3 has 11 amino acids. Germline V gene data show CDR1 as SGHDT and CDR2 as YYEEEE. In nucleotides, the CDR3 is TGTGCCAGCAGCTTGTCCAATGAGCAGTTCTTC. It translates to CASSLSNEQFF.